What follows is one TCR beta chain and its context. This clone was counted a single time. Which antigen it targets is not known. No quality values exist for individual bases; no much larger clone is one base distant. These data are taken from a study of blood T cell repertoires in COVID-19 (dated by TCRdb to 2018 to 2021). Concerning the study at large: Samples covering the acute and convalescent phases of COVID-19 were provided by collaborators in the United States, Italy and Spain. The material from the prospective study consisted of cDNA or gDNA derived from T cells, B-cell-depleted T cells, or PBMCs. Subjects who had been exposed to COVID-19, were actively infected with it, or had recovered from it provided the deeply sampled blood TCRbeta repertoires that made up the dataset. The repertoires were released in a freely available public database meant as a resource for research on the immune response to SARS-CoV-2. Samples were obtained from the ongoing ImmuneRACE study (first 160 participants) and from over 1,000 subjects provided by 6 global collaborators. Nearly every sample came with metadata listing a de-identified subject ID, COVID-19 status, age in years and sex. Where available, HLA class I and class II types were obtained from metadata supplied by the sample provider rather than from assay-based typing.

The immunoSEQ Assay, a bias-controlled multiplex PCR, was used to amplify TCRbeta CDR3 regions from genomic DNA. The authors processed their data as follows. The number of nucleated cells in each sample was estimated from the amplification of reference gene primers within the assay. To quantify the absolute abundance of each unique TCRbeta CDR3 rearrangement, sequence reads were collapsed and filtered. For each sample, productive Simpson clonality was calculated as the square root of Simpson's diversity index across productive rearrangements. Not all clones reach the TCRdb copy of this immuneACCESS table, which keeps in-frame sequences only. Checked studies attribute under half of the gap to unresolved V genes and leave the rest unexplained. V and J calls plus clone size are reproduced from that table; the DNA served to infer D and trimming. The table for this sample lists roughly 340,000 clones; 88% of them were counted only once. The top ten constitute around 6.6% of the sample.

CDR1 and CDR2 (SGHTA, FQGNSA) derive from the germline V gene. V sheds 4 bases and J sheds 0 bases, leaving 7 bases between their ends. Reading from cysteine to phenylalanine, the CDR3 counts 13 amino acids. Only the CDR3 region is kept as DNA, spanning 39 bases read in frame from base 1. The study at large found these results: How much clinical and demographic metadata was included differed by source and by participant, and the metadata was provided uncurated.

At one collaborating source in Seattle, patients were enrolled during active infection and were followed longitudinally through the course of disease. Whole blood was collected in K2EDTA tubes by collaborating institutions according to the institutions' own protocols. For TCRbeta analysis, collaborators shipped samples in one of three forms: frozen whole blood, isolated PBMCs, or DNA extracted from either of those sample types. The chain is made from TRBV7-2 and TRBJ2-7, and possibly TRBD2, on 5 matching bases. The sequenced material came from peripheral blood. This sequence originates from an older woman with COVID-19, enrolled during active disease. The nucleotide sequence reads TGTGCCAGCAGCTCCCGGGGCTCCTACGAGCAGTACTTC. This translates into CASSSRGSYEQYF. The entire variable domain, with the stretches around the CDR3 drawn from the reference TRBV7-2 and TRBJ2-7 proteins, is GAGVSQSPSNKVTEKGKDVELRCDPISGHTALYWYRQSLGQGLEFLIYFQGNSAPDKSGLPSDRFSAERTGGSVSTLTIQRTQQEDSAVYLCASSSRGSYEQYFGPGTRLTVT.